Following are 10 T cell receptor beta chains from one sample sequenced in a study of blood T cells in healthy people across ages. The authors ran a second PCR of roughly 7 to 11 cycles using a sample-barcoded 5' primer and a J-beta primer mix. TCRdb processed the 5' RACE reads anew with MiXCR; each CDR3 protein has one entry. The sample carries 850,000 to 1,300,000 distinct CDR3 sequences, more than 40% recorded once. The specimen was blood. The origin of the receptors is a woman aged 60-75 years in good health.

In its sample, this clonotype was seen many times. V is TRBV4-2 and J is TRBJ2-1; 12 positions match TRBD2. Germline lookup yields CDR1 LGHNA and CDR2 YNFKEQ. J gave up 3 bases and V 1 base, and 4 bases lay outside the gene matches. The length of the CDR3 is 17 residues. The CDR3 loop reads CASSQGLAGVIYNEQFF. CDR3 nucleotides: TGTGCCAGCAGCCAAGGACTAGCGGGAGTCATCTACAATGAGCAGTTCTTC.

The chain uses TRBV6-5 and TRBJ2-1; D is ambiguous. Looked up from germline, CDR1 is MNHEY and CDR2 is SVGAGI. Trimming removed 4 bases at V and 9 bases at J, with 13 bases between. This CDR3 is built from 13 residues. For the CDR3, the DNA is TGTGCCAGCAGTTCGTCCGGGTTCGGTGAGCAGTTCTTC. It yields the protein CASSSSGFGEQFF.

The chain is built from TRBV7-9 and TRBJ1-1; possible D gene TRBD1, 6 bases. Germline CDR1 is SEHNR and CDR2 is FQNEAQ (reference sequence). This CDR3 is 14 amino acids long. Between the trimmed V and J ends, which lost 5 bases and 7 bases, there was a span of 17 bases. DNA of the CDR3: TGTGCCAGCAGCGTATTGGCAGGGGTGCGTGAAGCTTTCTTT. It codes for CASSVLAGVREAFF. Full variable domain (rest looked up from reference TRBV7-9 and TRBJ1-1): DTGVSQNPRHKITKRGQNVTFRCDPISEHNRLYWYRQTLGQGPEFLTYFQNEAQLEKSRLLSDRFSAERPKGSFSTLEIQRTEQGDSAMYLCASSVLAGVREAFFGQGTRLTVV.

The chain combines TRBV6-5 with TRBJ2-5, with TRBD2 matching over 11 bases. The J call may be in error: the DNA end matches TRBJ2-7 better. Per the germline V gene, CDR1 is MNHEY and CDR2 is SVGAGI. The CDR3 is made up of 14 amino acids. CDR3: CASRPPGLAAEQYF. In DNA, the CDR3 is TGTGCCAGCAGGCCACCGGGACTAGCGGCCGAGCAGTACTTC.

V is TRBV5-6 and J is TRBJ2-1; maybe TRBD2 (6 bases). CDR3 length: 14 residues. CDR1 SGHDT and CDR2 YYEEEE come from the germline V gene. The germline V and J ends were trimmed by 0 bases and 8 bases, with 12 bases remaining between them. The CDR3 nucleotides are TGTGCCAGCAGCTTGGGCGGAGGGGTGCATGAGCAGTTCTTC. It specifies CASSLGGGVHEQFF. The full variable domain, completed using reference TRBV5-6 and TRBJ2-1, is DAGVTQSPTHLIKTRGQQVTLRCSPKSGHDTVSWYQQALGQGPQFIFQYYEEEERQRGNFPDRFSGHQFPNYSSELNVNALLLGDSALYLCASSLGGGVHEQFFGPGTRLTVL.

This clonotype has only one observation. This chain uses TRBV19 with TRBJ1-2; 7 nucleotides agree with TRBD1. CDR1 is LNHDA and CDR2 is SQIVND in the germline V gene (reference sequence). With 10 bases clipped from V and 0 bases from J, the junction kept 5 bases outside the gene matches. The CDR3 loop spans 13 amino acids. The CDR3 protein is CATSGTANYGYTF. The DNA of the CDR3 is TGTGCCACCTCGGGGACAGCTAACTATGGCTACACCTTC.

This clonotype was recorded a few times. The CDR3 region is CASSYGRTQETQYF. DNA for the CDR3: TGTGCCAGCAGTTACGGTAGAACCCAAGAGACCCAGTACTTC. The rearrangement joins TRBV6-5 to TRBJ2-5; D is uncertain. V lost 2 bases, J lost 1 base, and 8 bases lay in between. This CDR3 spans 14 amino acids. CDR1 is MNHEY, CDR2 SVGAGI, per germline.

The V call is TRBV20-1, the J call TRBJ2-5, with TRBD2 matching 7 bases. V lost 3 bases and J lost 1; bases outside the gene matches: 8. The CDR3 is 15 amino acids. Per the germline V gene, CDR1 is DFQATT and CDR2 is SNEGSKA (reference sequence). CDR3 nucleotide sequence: TGCAGTGCTAGCCAGCGGGACCATTCCCAAGAGACCCAGTACTTC. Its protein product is CSASQRDHSQETQYF.

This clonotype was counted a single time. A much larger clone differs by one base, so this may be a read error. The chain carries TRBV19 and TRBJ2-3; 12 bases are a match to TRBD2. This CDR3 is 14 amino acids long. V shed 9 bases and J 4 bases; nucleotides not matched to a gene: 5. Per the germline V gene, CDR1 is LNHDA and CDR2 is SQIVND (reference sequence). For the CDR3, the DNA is TGTGCCAGCCGACTAGCGGGAGATGCAGATACGCAGTATTTT. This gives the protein CASRLAGDADTQYF.

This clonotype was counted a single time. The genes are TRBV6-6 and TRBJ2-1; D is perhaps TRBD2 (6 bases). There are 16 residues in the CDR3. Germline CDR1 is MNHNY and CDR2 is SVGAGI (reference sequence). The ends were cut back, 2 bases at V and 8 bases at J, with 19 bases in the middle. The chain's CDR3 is CASSYPRDLLGDEQFF. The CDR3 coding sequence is TGTGCCAGCAGTTACCCGAGGGACTTACTAGGCGATGAGCAGTTCTTC.